The text below deals with one T cell receptor (beta chain). TCRdb's table, derived via immunoSEQ multiplex PCR, lists solely in-frame clones and lacks some. This table has roughly 230,000 clones, 70% to 90% appearing once. The entry originates in a study of blood T cell repertoires in COVID-19. Trimming removed 5 bases from V and 5 bases from J, with 13 bases in between. CDR1 and CDR2 from the germline V gene are SGDLS and YYNGEE. The CDR3 is 13 residues long. The sample taken for sequencing was PBMCs or T cells enriched from blood (not recorded which). The J gene is TRBJ1-2, the V gene TRBV9; TRBD1 might be the D (5 bases). The receptor's source is a woman in her forties or fifties who had been exposed to COVID-19. The DNA for the CDR3 is TGTGCCAGCAGATTAACGGGGGGGTATGGCTACACCTTC. Translated, it gives CASRLTGGYGYTF.